The T cell receptor beta chain described here comes from a study of human T cells and chemical hapten exposure. The CDR3 is 16 residues long. Germline V gene lookup returns CDR1 SGHTA and CDR2 FQGNSA. V was shortened by 0 bases and J by 3 bases, with 9 bases between the two germline ends. Time point: patch test 1, 2 weeks after DPC sensitization. Treatment here: therapeutic diphenylcyclopropenone sensitization with weekly scalp DPC. TCRdb ran MiXCR on the RACE reads and lists one entry per CDR3 protein. The sample carries some 350,000 distinct CDR3 sequences, about 7% recorded once. The material sequenced was whole blood, taken in connection with sensitization to the hapten diphenylcyclopropenone (DPC). The source of this sequence is a woman younger than 30 with alopecia areata. Some clones in this sample may be carry-over from other donors' samples. V gene TRBV7-2 combines with J gene TRBJ1-6; possibly TRBD1 for D (5 bases). DNA for the CDR3: TGTGCCAGCAGCTTAGCGGGGACCGGCTATAATTCACCCCTCCACTTT. Protein product: CASSLAGTGYNSPLHF.